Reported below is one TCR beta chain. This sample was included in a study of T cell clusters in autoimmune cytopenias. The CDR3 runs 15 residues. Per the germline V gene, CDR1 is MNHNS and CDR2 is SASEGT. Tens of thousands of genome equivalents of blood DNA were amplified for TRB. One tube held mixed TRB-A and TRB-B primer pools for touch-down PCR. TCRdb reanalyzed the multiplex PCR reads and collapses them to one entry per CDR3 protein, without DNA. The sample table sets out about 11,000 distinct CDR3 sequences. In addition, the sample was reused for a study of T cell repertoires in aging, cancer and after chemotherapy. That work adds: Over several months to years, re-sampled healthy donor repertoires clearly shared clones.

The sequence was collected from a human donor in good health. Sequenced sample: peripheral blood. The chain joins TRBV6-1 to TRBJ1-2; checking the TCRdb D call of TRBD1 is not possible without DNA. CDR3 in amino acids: CASSEDPRQGSGYTF.